A single sample is the source of the 32 T cell receptor beta chains below, sequenced in a study of T cell responses to AZD1222 COVID-19 vaccine. Repertoires were generated with immunoSEQ multiplex PCR, while TCRdb's copy carries only in-frame clones and drops some. The sample includes roughly 100,000 clones, more than 75% seen only once; the top ten take about 9.3%. Sample: peripheral blood, taken on day 0 of AZD1222 vaccination. These receptors were collected from an adult in good health.

A word on this clone: The sample has other DNA sequences that encode this CDR3 too. The rearrangement joins TRBV6-2 or TRBV6-3 to TRBJ2-1; TRBD2 aligns across 7 bases. This CDR3 is built from 17 residues. Germline V gene data show CDR1 as MNHEY and CDR2 as SVGEGT. V lost 0 bases to trimming and J lost 4 bases; unmatched junction nucleotides: 9. This chain's CDR3 is CASSYSPPSGIYNEQFF. CDR3 coding DNA: TGTGCCAGCAGTTACTCGCCCCCTAGCGGCATTTACAATGAGCAGTTCTTC.

This clone appeared once. The chain links TRBV20-1 to TRBJ1-6, with D possibly matching TRBD1 (6 bases). Germline CDR1 reads DFQATT; CDR2 reads SNEGSKA (reference sequence). CDR3 size: 11 residues. Trimming left V 5 bases short and J 13 bases short, with 12 bases between. The DNA for the CDR3 is TGCAGTGCTCCCTCCGGGGGCCCCCTCCACTTT. It yields the protein CSAPSGGPLHF.

This chain connects TRBV7-6 to TRBJ1-2; D is perhaps TRBD1 (5 bases). Looked up from germline, CDR1 is SGHVS and CDR2 is FNYEAQ. The CDR3 totals 13 residues. Trimming took off 2 bases at V and 3 bases at J, with 7 bases between the two ends. This chain's CDR3 is CASSLSGDYGYTF. CDR3 coding DNA: TGTGCCAGCAGCTTATCGGGGGACTATGGCTACACCTTC.

V is TRBV19 and J is TRBJ2-7; 7 bases fit TRBD1. The CDR3 loop spans 14 amino acids. Germline CDR1 is LNHDA and CDR2 is SQIVND (reference sequence). V was clipped by 4 bases and J by 3 bases; unmatched bases: 6. CDR3 bases: TGTGCCAGTAGTAGCACAGACAGGGTCTACGAGCAGTACTTC. Its protein product is CASSSTDRVYEQYF.

This clone has only a few counts. This chain joins TRBV28 and TRBJ2-7; TRBD1 matches at 7 bases. Germline V gives CDR1 MDHEN, CDR2 SYDVKM. Trimming cost V 8 bases and J 3 bases; bases outside gene matches: 4. This CDR3 comprises 12 residues. DNA for the CDR3: TGTGCCAGCCTCCGGGACAGCTACGAGCAGTACTTC. It is translated as CASLRDSYEQYF.

The V and J genes are TRBV18 and TRBJ2-1, with 8 bases lining up with TRBD2. This CDR3 is built from 16 residues. Germline CDR1 and CDR2: KGHSH and LQKENI. V gave up 2 bases and J gave up 2 bases; unmatched junction bases: 5. The CDR3, as DNA: TGTGCCAGCTCACCAACGGGAGGGGTGGCCTACAATGAGCAGTTCTTC. Translating gives CASSPTGGVAYNEQFF.

The chain joins TRBV28 to TRBJ1-1; tentative D call: TRBD1 (5 bases). The CDR3 covers 14 residues. Trimming took off 4 bases at V and 4 bases at J, with 13 bases between the two ends. Germline V CDR1 and CDR2: MDHEN, SYDVKM. The CDR3: CASSSLVQGTEAFF. CDR3 nucleotides: TGTGCCAGCAGTTCCCTGGTCCAGGGCACTGAAGCTTTCTTT.

The chain carries TRBV27 and TRBJ2-5; D is perhaps TRBD1 (5 bases). Germline loops: CDR1 MNHEY, CDR2 SMNVEV (reference sequence). Trimming left V 10 bases short and J 4 bases short, with 19 bases between. The length of the CDR3 is 14 residues. The DNA of the CDR3 is TGTGCCACCCGACCATGGGGCGGTGCAGAGACCCAGTACTTC. Encoded protein: CATRPWGGAETQYF.

V gene TRBV6-5 combines with J gene TRBJ1-3; weak D call: TRBD1 (5 bases). Trimming pared 6 bases from V and 1 base from J, leaving 13 bases between. CDR3 length: 15 amino acids. The V gene's germline CDR1 is MNHEY and CDR2 SVGAGI. The CDR3 nucleotides read TGTGCCAGCAGCCCGTTTAAGGGGTCTGGAAACACCATATATTTT. It yields the protein CASSPFKGSGNTIYF.

J is TRBJ1-5 and V is TRBV6-5; the D is unclear. Germline V gene lookup returns CDR1 MNHEY and CDR2 SVGAGI. The CDR3 sequence is 13 residues long. The germline V and J ends were trimmed by 3 bases and 6 bases, with 9 bases remaining between them. Here the CDR3 DNA reads TGTGCCAGCAGTTATAGTCTTACTCAGCCCCAGCATTTT. This translates into CASSYSLTQPQHF.

The chain combines TRBV6-5 with TRBJ1-1; 10 positions match TRBD1. The length of the CDR3 is 16 residues. V shed 2 bases and J 9 bases; nucleotides not matched to a gene: 12. Germline V lookup: CDR1 MNHEY, CDR2 SVGAGI. CDR3 sequence reads: CASSYGAMTGGGKAFF. As DNA, the CDR3 is TGTGCCAGCAGTTACGGGGCCATGACAGGGGGCGGGAAAGCTTTCTTT.

The J gene is TRBJ1-2, the V gene TRBV28; possibly TRBD1 for D (6 bases). The germline V gene encodes CDR1 MDHEN and CDR2 SYDVKM. V was trimmed by 6 bases and J by 8 bases, leaving 19 bases between them. This CDR3 has 14 amino acids. In DNA form, the CDR3 reads TGTGCCAGCAGCCCCCCGACAGGCCGCCGGGGCTACACCTTC. Translating gives CASSPPTGRRGYTF.

The V gene is TRBV19, the J gene TRBJ1-2; tentatively, D is TRBD1 (6 bases). The germline gives CDR1 LNHDA, CDR2 SQIVND (reference sequence). The V end lost 7 bases, the J end lost 7 bases, and 16 bases lay between the germline ends. CDR3 length: 13 amino acids. The CDR3 coding sequence is TGTGCCAGTACCCGGGCGGGGGCGCTTGGCTACACCTTC. It is translated as CASTRAGALGYTF. Based on the CDR3 plus reference TRBV19 and TRBJ1-2, the full variable domain is DGGITQSPKYLFRKEGQNVTLSCEQNLNHDAMYWYRQDPGQGLRLIYYSQIVNDFQKGDIAEGYSVSREKKESFPLTVTSAQKNPTAFYLCASTRAGALGYTFGSGTRLTVV.

The V gene is TRBV28, the J gene TRBJ2-2; 7 bases are a match to TRBD1. Trimming removed 5 bases from V and 6 bases from J; junction bases left unmatched: 6. The CDR3 totals 14 residues. Germline V gene data show CDR1 as MDHEN and CDR2 as SYDVKM. CDR3 DNA: TGTGCCAGCAGTCGCGGACAGGAGCCCGGGGAGCTGTTTTTT. Its protein product is CASSRGQEPGELFF.

The chain joins TRBV27 to TRBJ2-3; no firm D call. Germline V gene data show CDR1 as MNHEY and CDR2 as SMNVEV (reference sequence). With 4 bases removed from V and 0 bases from J, the gap between germline ends came to 8 bases. The CDR3 consists of 14 residues. The DNA for the CDR3 is TGTGCCAGCAGTTCAATCGAAAGCACAGATACGCAGTATTTT. Its translation: CASSSIESTDTQYF.

The genes are TRBV5-1 and TRBJ2-1; TRBD2 matches at 7 bases. The CDR3 is 16 residues long. Germline CDR1 is SGHRS and CDR2 is YFSETQ. J gave up 2 bases and V 6 bases, and 11 bases lay outside the gene matches. DNA for the CDR3: TGCGCCAGCACCTCTTGGGGTAGCGGGCCCTACAATGAGCAGTTCTTC. Encoded protein: CASTSWGSGPYNEQFF.

The chain employs TRBV4-2 and TRBJ2-3; the match to TRBD2 covers 14 bases. The CDR3 is 15 amino acids. After removal of 4 bases from V and 6 bases from J, the junction contained 3 bases not matched to a gene. In germline, CDR1 is LGHNA, CDR2 YNFKEQ. This CDR3 is CASSRGTSGSDTQYF. In nucleotides, the CDR3 is TGTGCCAGCAGCCGAGGGACTAGCGGGAGCGATACGCAGTATTTT.

The rearrangement links TRBV19 to TRBJ2-5; perhaps TRBD2 as D (6 bases). There are 14 residues in the CDR3. Per germline, CDR1 LNHDA and CDR2 SQIVND (reference sequence). Trimming cost V 3 bases and J 0 bases, with 8 bases left between them. CDR3 in amino acids: CASSIGGNQETQYF. CDR3 in DNA: TGTGCCAGTAGTATTGGGGGGAACCAAGAGACCCAGTACTTC.

The V and J genes are TRBV14 and TRBJ2-1, with 7 positions matching TRBD2. Germline trimming cut 4 bases from V and 4 bases from J; bases unmatched to any gene: 4. The CDR3 sequence is 14 residues long. Germline V gene data show CDR1 as SGHDN and CDR2 as FVKESK. Here the CDR3 reads CASSPGLDYNEQFF. For the CDR3, the DNA is TGTGCCAGCAGCCCCGGACTAGATTACAATGAGCAGTTCTTC.

This chain joins TRBV20-1 and TRBJ2-1; possibly TRBD2 for D (5 bases). Germline V gene sequence: CDR1 DFQATT, CDR2 SNEGSKA (reference sequence). There are 11 residues in the CDR3. As DNA, the CDR3 is TGCAGCGCACTAGACTACAATGAGCAGTTCTTC. Encoded protein: CSALDYNEQFF.

This clone has just a few counts. V gene TRBV28 combines with J gene TRBJ2-2, with TRBD1 matching over 7 bases. CDR3 length: 15 residues. J lost 3 bases, V lost 3 bases, and 4 bases had no gene match. Germline V gene data show CDR1 as MDHEN and CDR2 as SYDVKM. In DNA form, the CDR3 reads TGTGCCAGCAGTTTGAGTCAGGGGGACACCGGGGAGCTGTTTTTT. Amino acids: CASSLSQGDTGELFF.

This clone was seen once. The chain recombines TRBV10-3 with TRBJ2-7; 9 nucleotides agree with TRBD2. CDR1 is ENHRY and CDR2 is SYGVKD in the germline V gene. This CDR3 has 14 residues. The ends lost 6 bases at V and 1 base at J; junction bases unmatched: 4. For the CDR3, the DNA is TGTGCCATCAGGGTGGCGGGAGGGTCCTACGAGCAGTACTTC. Amino acid sequence: CAIRVAGGSYEQYF.

The V gene is TRBV27, the J gene TRBJ2-7; D may correspond to TRBD1 or TRBD2 (5 bases each). This CDR3 has 14 residues. V was pared by 4 bases and J by 0 bases, with 10 bases between. Germline values: CDR1 MNHEY, CDR2 SMNVEV (reference sequence). The CDR3 DNA sequence: TGTGCCAGCAGTTACACCGGGACCTCCTACGAGCAGTACTTC. This gives the protein CASSYTGTSYEQYF.

The V gene is TRBV10-2, the J gene TRBJ1-2, with 7 bases that match TRBD1. The CDR3 consists of 16 residues. V gave up 2 bases and J gave up 4 bases; unmatched junction bases: 10. Germline V gene lookup returns CDR1 WSHSY and CDR2 SAAADI. The chain's CDR3 is CASSELNTGQRYGYTF. CDR3 nucleotide sequence: TGCGCCAGCAGTGAGCTAAACACGGGACAGCGCTATGGCTACACCTTC.

V usage is TRBV4-1 and J usage is TRBJ2-7; D possibly matches TRBD1 or TRBD2 (5 bases each). Trimming removed 3 bases from V and 3 bases from J, with 15 bases in between. Germline loops: CDR1 MGHRA, CDR2 YSYEKL. The length of the CDR3 is 15 residues. The CDR3 coding sequence is TGCGCCAGCAGCCACCCGCAGGGTGCGGGCTACGAGCAGTACTTC. Amino acid sequence: CASSHPQGAGYEQYF.

The V and J genes are TRBV5-1 and TRBJ2-7; 7 bases fit TRBD1. The CDR3 is made up of 15 amino acids. V trimming: 3 bases; J trimming: 2 bases; junction bases outside the gene matches: 8. The germline V gene encodes CDR1 SGHRS and CDR2 YFSETQ. The CDR3 DNA is TGCGCCAGCAGCTCCACCCTACAGGGGCCCTACGAGCAGTACTTC. Translating it yields CASSSTLQGPYEQYF. Full variable domain (rest looked up from reference TRBV5-1 and TRBJ2-7): KAGVTQTPRYLIKTRGQQVTLSCSPISGHRSVSWYQQTPGQGLQFLFEYFSETQRNKGNFPGRFSGRQFSNSRSEMNVSTLELGDSALYLCASSSTLQGPYEQYFGPGTRLTVT.

The gene calls are TRBV7-9 and TRBJ2-1; D is perhaps TRBD2 (5 bases). V was cut by 0 bases and J by 3 bases, with 9 bases left in between. Germline CDR1 reads SEHNR; CDR2 reads FQNEAQ (reference sequence). The CDR3 runs to 15 residues. The CDR3 nucleotides read TGTGCCAGCAGCTTAGCCAGCGGAAACTACAATGAGCAGTTCTTC. Its protein is CASSLASGNYNEQFF.

This rearrangement joins TRBV9 to TRBJ2-3; a weak D match, TRBD2 (5 bases). This CDR3 has 13 residues. Germline V CDR1 and CDR2: SGDLS, YYNGEE. The ends were cut back, 3 bases at V and 5 bases at J, with 10 bases in the middle. CDR3 region: CASSAGLLDTQYF. The CDR3 DNA sequence: TGTGCCAGCAGCGCAGGACTGTTAGATACGCAGTATTTT.

The rearrangement links TRBV18 to TRBJ2-7; D gene uncertain. This CDR3 spans 13 amino acids. Germline V gene sequence: CDR1 KGHSH, CDR2 LQKENI. V was trimmed by 2 bases and J by 1 base, leaving 6 bases between them. DNA for the CDR3: TGTGCCAGCTCACCAGCACAGTCCTACGAGCAGTACTTC. This gives the protein CASSPAQSYEQYF.

The rearrangement links TRBV19 to TRBJ1-5; TRBD1 agrees at 8 bases. The CDR3 spans 16 residues. The V gene's germline CDR1 is LNHDA and CDR2 SQIVND (reference sequence). Trimming at V came to 10 bases and at J to 4 bases, leaving 15 bases not matched to a gene. The CDR3 DNA reads as TGTGCCACAAAACTACAGGGGGACTACGAGAATCAGCCCCAGCATTTT. Encoded protein: CATKLQGDYENQPQHF.

The chain joins TRBV29-1 to TRBJ2-3; 12 bases are shared with TRBD2. The CDR3 is made up of 14 amino acids. Trimming removed 5 bases from V and 7 bases from J; junction bases left unmatched: 7. Germline V gene lookup returns CDR1 SQVTM and CDR2 ANQGSEA. CDR3 sequence: CSVLLAGGPNTQYF. The CDR3 DNA sequence: TGCAGCGTTCTGCTAGCGGGAGGGCCAAATACGCAGTATTTT.

The rearrangement uses TRBV6-2 or TRBV6-3 and TRBJ1-2; D unclear. The germline V gene encodes CDR1 MNHEY and CDR2 SVGEGT. The CDR3 runs 12 residues. V lost 8 bases and J lost 7, with 14 bases in between. The DNA of the CDR3 is TGTGCCAGCGGCCCGGCGCTGGGTGGCTACACCTTC. Amino acids: CASGPALGGYTF.